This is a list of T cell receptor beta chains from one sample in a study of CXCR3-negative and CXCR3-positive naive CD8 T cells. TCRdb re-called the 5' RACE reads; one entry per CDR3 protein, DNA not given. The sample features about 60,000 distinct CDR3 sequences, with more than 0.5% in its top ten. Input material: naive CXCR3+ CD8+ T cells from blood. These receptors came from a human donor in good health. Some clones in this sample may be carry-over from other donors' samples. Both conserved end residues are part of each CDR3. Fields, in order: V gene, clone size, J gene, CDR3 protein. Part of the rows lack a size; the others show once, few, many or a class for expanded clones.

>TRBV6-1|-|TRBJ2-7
CASSEKRGLSYEQYF
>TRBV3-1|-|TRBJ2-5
CARSQDGQETQYF
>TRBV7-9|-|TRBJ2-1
CASSLGGIDPFF
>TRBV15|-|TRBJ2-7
CATSDRSSYEQYF
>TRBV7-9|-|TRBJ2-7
CASSPRGATYEQYF
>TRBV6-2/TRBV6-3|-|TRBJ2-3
CASTSGWPDTQYF
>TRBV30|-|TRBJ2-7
CAWSVDPSYEQYF
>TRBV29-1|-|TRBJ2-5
CSVEEAGNLGETQYF
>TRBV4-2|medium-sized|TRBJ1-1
CASSQDNEAFF
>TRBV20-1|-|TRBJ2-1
CSARRPSGVTEQFF
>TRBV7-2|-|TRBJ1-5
CASSLLGASRYSNQPQHF
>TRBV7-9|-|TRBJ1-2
CASSHARTALYGYTF
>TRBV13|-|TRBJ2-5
CASSRGDRGFDQETQYF
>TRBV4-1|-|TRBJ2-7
CASSQGLGDEQYF
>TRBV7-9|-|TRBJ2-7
CASSSWTSSYEQYF
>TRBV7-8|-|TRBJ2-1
CASSLGSPRANEQFF